These 30 T cell receptor beta chains were all obtained from the same sample, sequenced in a study of regulatory T cells in long-lasting Graves disease. Stated time point: newly diagnosed GD, antithyroid drugs for less than 3 months. After RNA was extracted from PBMCs, the TCR library was made from it. According to the study, TCR beta libraries were built with iRepertoire HTBI primers and CDR3-region Arm-PCR. TCRdb analysed the multiplex PCR reads with MiXCR anew, one entry per CDR3 protein. The profile shows 200,000 to 250,000 distinct CDR3 sequences, roughly 21% of them singletons. This material consisted of peripheral blood mononuclear cells (PBMCs), taken at new diagnosis, from a patient treated with antithyroid drugs. Receptors were obtained from a female donor with Graves disease.

This clonotype was counted ten times or more. The V and J genes are TRBV7-6 and TRBJ2-7; perhaps TRBD1 as D (5 bases). The V and J ends lost 7 bases and 2 bases respectively, with 21 bases between them. This CDR3 spans 16 amino acids. Germline CDR1 reads SGHVS; CDR2 reads FNYEAQ. The CDR3 region is CASTPFPTEDTYEQYF. CDR3 DNA: TGTGCCAGCACCCCTTTCCCGACAGAAGATACCTACGAGCAGTACTTC.

The V gene is TRBV28, the J gene TRBJ2-1; 7 bases match TRBD2. This CDR3 has 17 residues. Per the germline V gene, CDR1 is MDHEN and CDR2 is SYDVKM. Trimming at V came to 8 bases and at J to 3 bases, leaving 16 bases not matched to a gene. The CDR3 DNA is TGTGCCAGCTCAAATGGGGCTAGCGGACTTCACTACAATGAGCAGTTCTTC. Its protein product is CASSNGASGLHYNEQFF. Full variable domain (missing parts from reference TRBV28 and TRBJ2-1): DVKVTQSSRYLVKRTGEKVFLECVQDMDHENMFWYRQDPGLGLRLIYFSYDVKMKEKGDIPEGYSVSREKKERFSLILESASTNQTSMYLCASSNGASGLHYNEQFFGPGTRLTVL.

This clonotype was seen more than once but under ten times. The chain uses TRBV5-1 and TRBJ2-1; 8 nucleotides align to TRBD2. Per the germline V gene, CDR1 is SGHRS and CDR2 is YFSETQ. This CDR3 has 20 amino acids. V was pared by 1 base and J by 6 bases, with 21 bases of the junction left unmatched. The CDR3 sequence is CASSLSSITSGRGGINEQFF. CDR3 DNA sequence: TGCGCCAGCAGCTTGAGTTCAATAACTAGCGGACGGGGGGGAATCAATGAGCAGTTCTTC.

About this clonotype itself: A read error is likely here: a far larger clone is one base away. This CDR3 is missing its conserved last phenylalanine or tryptophan, likely due to a read error. The chain combines TRBV7-2 with TRBJ1-1; D not resolved. CDR1 SGHTA and CDR2 FQGNSA come from the germline V gene. V was shortened by 5 bases and J by 2 bases, with 15 bases between the two germline ends. The CDR3 loop spans 15 amino acids. The CDR3 loop is CASSVGSASNTEAFS. CDR3 nucleotide sequence: TGTGCCAGCAGCGTAGGCAGCGCGAGCAACACTGAAGCTTTCTCT.

The sample holds many counts of this clonotype. The V call is TRBV4-2, the J call TRBJ1-5; TRBD1 might be the D (6 bases). This CDR3 is built from 17 residues. CDR1 is LGHNA and CDR2 is YNFKEQ in the germline V gene. Deletions cut 1 base from V and 0 bases from J, with 13 bases between. CDR3 DNA: TGTGCCAGCAGCCAAGGCCCGACAGGTTCTAGCAATCAGCCCCAGCATTTT. It yields the protein CASSQGPTGSSNQPQHF.

Ten or more counts support this clonotype. The chain combines TRBV20-1 with TRBJ1-1; no firm D call. V shed 3 bases and J shed 11 bases, with 13 bases lying between them. This CDR3 contains 11 residues. Germline V gene sequence: CDR1 DFQATT, CDR2 SNEGSKA (reference sequence). The DNA of the CDR3 is TGCAGTGCTAGGGATCGTGAAGCGGCTTTCTTT. Translation: CSARDREAAFF.

This clonotype has a count of ten or more. V is TRBV7-2 and J is TRBJ2-1; D not certain. Trimming removed 6 bases at V and 9 bases at J, with 24 bases between. The length of the CDR3 is 16 residues. CDR1 is SGHTA, CDR2 FQGNSA, per germline. The CDR3 DNA sequence: TGTGCCAGCAGTAGCACCGGGTCATGGGGTACAAGTGAGCAGTTCTTC. Its protein product is CASSSTGSWGTSEQFF.

V gene TRBV20-1 combines with J gene TRBJ2-2, with D possibly called TRBD1 or TRBD2 (5 bases each). This CDR3 region has 13 residues. Germline V gene lookup returns CDR1 DFQATT and CDR2 SNEGSKA (reference sequence). The ends were cut back, 0 bases at V and 6 bases at J, with 8 bases in the middle. CDR3: CSARDVGAGELFF. CDR3 DNA: TGCAGTGCTAGAGATGTGGGGGCCGGGGAGCTGTTTTTT.

To note about this clonotype: A much larger clone differs from this one at a single base, so this may be a read error. This chain links TRBV6-1 with TRBJ2-1, with 8 bases identical to TRBD1. With 6 bases clipped from V and 2 bases from J, the junction kept 6 bases outside the gene matches. This CDR3 has 15 amino acids. The germline V gene has CDR1 MNHNS and CDR2 SASEGT. CDR3 DNA: TGTGCCAGCAGACGGACAGGGTTGGCCTACAATGAGCAGTTCTTC. Its protein is CASRRTGLAYNEQFF.

The CDR3 protein is CASSPSVTVSGNTIYF. CDR3 in DNA: TGTGCCAGCAGCCCCTCGGTGACGGTCTCTGGAAACACCATATATTTT. The V call is TRBV7-9, the J call TRBJ1-3; D gene unclear. The V gene's germline CDR1 is SEHNR and CDR2 FQNEAQ (reference sequence). The CDR3 totals 16 residues. V lost 5 bases, J lost 0 bases, and 14 bases lay in between.

Notes on this clonotype: This probably arose from a read error, given a far larger clone one base away. The chain couples TRBV27 to TRBJ2-1; D gene unclear. In germline, CDR1 is MNHEY, CDR2 SMNVEV (reference sequence). Trimming cost V 3 bases and J 10 bases, with 16 bases left between them. This CDR3 has 14 residues. The CDR3 DNA reads TGTGCCAGCAGTTTGGGCGCTTCCTCCTACGAGCAGTTCTTC. This translates into CASSLGASSYEQFF.

This clonotype was detected many times. V is TRBV6-5 and J is TRBJ1-5; TRBD1 matches 9 bases. Germline-derived CDR1 and CDR2 are MNHEY and SVGAGI. V shed 4 bases, J shed 4 bases, and the junction held 5 bases outside the gene matches. This CDR3 has 15 residues. CDR3: CASSSRGQGNQPQHF. Written as DNA, the CDR3 is TGTGCCAGCAGTTCCCGAGGACAGGGGAATCAGCCCCAGCATTTT.

Comment on this clonotype: A much larger clone lies a single base off, so this may be a read error. The chain carries TRBV20-1 and TRBJ2-7; 15 positions agree with TRBD2. The germline V gene has CDR1 DFQATT and CDR2 SNEGSKA (reference sequence). The CDR3 sequence is 17 residues long. J was trimmed by 7 bases and V by 2 bases; bases with no gene match: 12. The CDR3, as DNA: TGCAGTGCTAGAAGCCCCGGGACTAGCGGGAGGTCCAATGAGCAGTACTTC. As protein: CSARSPGTSGRSNEQYF.

In this sample, this clonotype turned up many times. The chain recombines TRBV11-2 with TRBJ2-5, with D possibly being TRBD2 (5 bases). Germline-derived CDR1 and CDR2 are SGHAT and FQNNGV. V was pared by 5 bases and J by 7 bases, with 23 bases between. The CDR3 loop spans 16 amino acids. DNA for the CDR3: TGTGCCAGCAGCCCAGTCGAGAGCGGAACACGGGGGACCCAGTACTTC. Protein sequence: CASSPVESGTRGTQYF.

This clonotype was detected many times. V usage is TRBV12-3 or TRBV12-4 and J usage is TRBJ1-5; D is perhaps TRBD1 (6 bases). V was cut by 6 bases and J by 7 bases, with 13 bases left in between. CDR3 length equals 13 residues. The CDR3 region is CASRVGAGQPQHF. Written as DNA, the CDR3 is TGTGCCAGCAGGGTGGGGGCAGGACAGCCCCAGCATTTT.

This clonotype was detected ten times or more. Written as DNA, the CDR3 is TGTGCCAGCTCACCCAGGACCGGGGAGCTGTTTTTT. It codes for CASSPRTGELFF. The rearrangement links TRBV18 to TRBJ2-2; D gene uncertain. Trimming took off 3 bases at V and 5 bases at J, with 4 bases between the two ends. This CDR3 region has 12 residues. From germline, CDR1 is KGHSH and CDR2 LQKENI.

This clonotype was observed a few times. The rearrangement joins TRBV5-1 to TRBJ2-6; D is perhaps TRBD2 (5 bases). Germline loops: CDR1 SGHRS, CDR2 YFSETQ. Trimming pared 4 bases from V and 3 bases from J, leaving 11 bases between. The CDR3 contains 15 residues. CDR3 residues: CASSPEAVGANVLTF. For the CDR3, the DNA is TGCGCCAGCAGCCCGGAGGCAGTTGGGGCCAACGTCCTGACTTTC.

This clonotype has at least ten counts. The V and J genes are TRBV19 and TRBJ1-1; TRBD1 is a possible D gene (6 bases). CDR1 is LNHDA and CDR2 is SQIVND in the germline V gene (reference sequence). Trimming took off 5 bases at V and 1 base at J, with 11 bases between the two ends. The CDR3 loop spans 14 amino acids. The CDR3 region is CASSPVRGNTEAFF. CDR3 DNA sequence: TGTGCCAGTAGTCCCGTCAGGGGGAACACTGAAGCTTTCTTT.

CDR3 DNA sequence: TGTGCCAGCTCACCGCAGGACGGCTCTGGAAACACCATATATTTT. Protein product: CASSPQDGSGNTIYF. The J gene is TRBJ1-3, the V gene TRBV18; D unresolved. The CDR3 has 15 amino acids. V lost 3 bases, J lost 0 bases, and 9 bases lay in between. Germline CDR1 reads KGHSH; CDR2 reads LQKENI.

At least ten counts were recorded for this clonotype. This chain joins TRBV29-1 and TRBJ1-2; D is possibly TRBD1 (6 bases). The CDR3 is 13 residues long. Trimming cost V 7 bases and J 1 base, with 13 bases left between them. In germline, CDR1 is SQVTM, CDR2 ANQGSEA. The CDR3 bases are TGCAGCGCTGTACAGGGAATTAACTATGGCTACACCTTC. Translation gives CSAVQGINYGYTF. The whole variable domain, filled in from reference TRBV29-1 and TRBJ1-2, reads SAVISQKPSRDICQRGTSLTIQCQVDSQVTMMFWYRQQPGQSLTLIATANQGSEATYESGFVIDKFPISRPNLTFSTLTVSNMSPEDSSIYLCSAVQGINYGYTFGSGTRLTVV.

Many counts were recorded for this clonotype. The chain recombines TRBV10-2 with TRBJ2-7, with a weak D call TRBD2 (6 bases). In germline, CDR1 is WSHSY, CDR2 SAAADI. The CDR3 has 13 amino acids. V lost 4 bases to trimming and J lost 7 bases, with 14 bases between them. The CDR3 DNA is TGCGCCAGCAGTGCCGCGGGATTTGGGGAGCAGTACTTC. Translating gives CASSAAGFGEQYF.

The table lists this clonotype with many counts. The chain has TRBV6-2 or TRBV6-3 and TRBJ1-6; D unresolved. The CDR3 has 15 amino acids. V was clipped by 5 bases and J by 11 bases, with 19 bases between them. Germline values: CDR1 MNHEY, CDR2 SVGEGT. As DNA, the CDR3 is TGTGCCAGCAGTCCTATCAATCGGGAGGTGACACCCCTCCACTTT. Translating gives CASSPINREVTPLHF.

The V and J genes are TRBV14 and TRBJ2-7, with a weak D call TRBD1 (6 bases). This CDR3 spans 14 amino acids. V was pared by 2 bases and J by 0 bases, with 8 bases between. From germline, CDR1 is SGHDN and CDR2 FVKESK. This CDR3 is CASSQLGGSYEQYF. CDR3 DNA: TGTGCCAGCAGCCAATTAGGGGGCTCCTACGAGCAGTACTTC.

This clonotype was observed many times. The chain joins TRBV7-2 to TRBJ2-1; 8 bases match TRBD2. Germline CDR1 and CDR2: SGHTA and FQGNSA. After removal of 5 bases from V and 6 bases from J, the junction contained 12 bases not matched to a gene. The length of the CDR3 is 16 residues. CDR3: CASSSRRTGTSNEQFF. The CDR3 DNA sequence: TGTGCCAGCAGCAGCCGCAGAACCGGGACTAGCAATGAGCAGTTCTTC. The full variable domain, completed using reference TRBV7-2 and TRBJ2-1, is GAGVSQSPSNKVTEKGKDVELRCDPISGHTALYWYRQSLGQGLEFLIYFQGNSAPDKSGLPSDRFSAERTGGSVSTLTIQRTQQEDSAVYLCASSSRRTGTSNEQFFGPGTRLTVL.

In regard to this clonotype: Given a much more abundant clone one base away, this may be a read error. The gene calls are TRBV5-5 and TRBJ2-7; no definite D call. Germline assignment: CDR1 SGHKS and CDR2 YYEKEE (reference sequence). The CDR3 totals 16 residues. The ends were cut back, 3 bases at V and 1 base at J, with 17 bases in the middle. The chain's CDR3 is CASSSLAGRESYEQYF. The CDR3 DNA follows: TGTGCCAGCAGCTCGTTAGCAGGTCGTGAATCCTACGAGCAGTACTTC.

This clonotype occurred a few times. The chain links TRBV24-1 to TRBJ1-1; D remains ambiguous. The CDR3 covers 16 residues. Trimming removed 5 bases from V and 1 base from J, with 16 bases in between. Germline V gene data show CDR1 as KGHDR and CDR2 as SFDVKD. The CDR3 protein is CATSGGPISGNTEAFF. CDR3 DNA: TGTGCCACCAGTGGAGGACCGATATCAGGGAACACTGAAGCTTTCTTT.

The chain couples TRBV29-1 to TRBJ1-2, with TRBD1 as a possible D gene (5 bases). The germline V gene encodes CDR1 SQVTM and CDR2 ANQGSEA. The germline V and J ends were trimmed by 3 bases and 7 bases, with 12 bases remaining between them. CDR3 size: 12 residues. CDR3 coding DNA: TGCAGCGTTGAGGCAGGGATTCGTGGCTACACCTTC. This encodes CSVEAGIRGYTF.

This clonotype was detected ten times or more. The chain has TRBV12-3 or TRBV12-4 and TRBJ2-1; 12 positions match TRBD2. V lost 1 base, J lost 8 bases, and 15 bases stayed unmatched. This CDR3 is built from 19 residues. In nucleotides, the CDR3 is TGTGCCAGCAGTTTAGTTCGTCGGGGGCTAGCGGGAGGGCGGCATGAGCAGTTCTTC. Its translation is CASSLVRRGLAGGRHEQFF.

The chain recombines TRBV11-2 with TRBJ2-1; the match to TRBD2 covers 8 bases. Trimming took 6 bases from V and 3 from J; bases not matched to a gene: 7. CDR1 and CDR2 from the germline V gene are SGHAT and FQNNGV. The CDR3 sequence is 15 residues long. The CDR3: CASRAASGFYNEQFF. CDR3 bases: TGTGCCAGCAGGGCCGCTAGCGGGTTCTACAATGAGCAGTTCTTC.

The chain combines TRBV5-8 with TRBJ2-7; D is possibly TRBD2 (6 bases). Per germline, CDR1 SGHTS and CDR2 YDEGEE. The CDR3 sequence is 15 residues long. V was pared by 0 bases and J by 6 bases, with 16 bases between. This CDR3 reads CASSLGSGSPPEQYF. The CDR3 coding sequence is TGTGCCAGCAGCTTGGGGTCCGGGAGTCCCCCCGAGCAGTACTTC.